Shown below are 22 T cell receptor beta chains from a single sample sequenced in a study of T cell changes during pregnancy in multiple sclerosis. Here immunoSEQ multiplex PCR was the method, and the copy in TCRdb shows in-frame clones only, minus some. The table includes 70,000 to 95,000 clones, about 94% detected once. Sequenced here: peripheral blood, sampled in the third trimester of pregnancy. Every receptor here comes from a female donor with multiple sclerosis, enrolled in a pregnancy study.

This chain links TRBV28 with TRBJ2-7, with TRBD2 matching over 10 bases. Germline lookup yields CDR1 MDHEN and CDR2 SYDVKM. There are 14 residues in the CDR3. The trim removed 6 bases at V and 5 bases at J, leaving 7 bases unmatched. Written as DNA, the CDR3 is TGTGCCAGCAGCTCTAGCGGGAGCGGTAACGAGCAGTACTTC. Translation gives CASSSSGSGNEQYF.

The CDR3: CASSELGAIAYNEQFF. In nucleotides, the CDR3 is TGTGCCAGCAGTGAACTGGGGGCGATAGCCTACAATGAGCAGTTCTTC. J is TRBJ2-1 and V is TRBV2; the D gene is possibly TRBD1 (6 bases). Germline V gene sequence: CDR1 SNHLY, CDR2 FYNNEI. The length of the CDR3 is 16 residues. Deletions cut 2 bases from V and 2 bases from J, with 13 bases between.

The CDR3 loop reads CAISGGQGVAEQYF. Written as DNA, the CDR3 is TGTGCCATCAGTGGGGGACAGGGGGTAGCCGAGCAGTACTTC. J is TRBJ2-7 and V is TRBV10-3, with 11 nucleotides matching TRBD1. V trimming: 4 bases; J trimming: 6 bases; junction bases outside the gene matches: 5. From germline, CDR1 is ENHRY and CDR2 SYGVKD. This CDR3 has 14 amino acids.

V usage is TRBV19 and J usage is TRBJ1-1; TRBD1 might be the D (6 bases). Germline V gives CDR1 LNHDA, CDR2 SQIVND (reference sequence). V was shortened by 6 bases and J by 0 bases, with 14 bases between the two germline ends. This CDR3 has 15 residues. CDR3 residues: CASRRGGDLNTEAFF. The DNA of the CDR3 is TGTGCCAGTAGGAGGGGGGGGGATCTGAACACTGAAGCTTTCTTT.

This clone was counted a single time. This rearrangement joins TRBV28 to TRBJ1-4; weak D call: TRBD1 (5 bases). Germline V gives CDR1 MDHEN, CDR2 SYDVKM. This CDR3 comprises 15 residues. V lost 7 bases, J lost 7 bases, and 19 bases lay in between. CDR3 residues: CASTRGDSGGEKLFF. In DNA, the CDR3 is TGTGCCAGCACCCGCGGGGACTCCGGGGGTGAAAAACTGTTTTTT.

The V gene is TRBV2, the J gene TRBJ2-7; D not resolved. V lost 6 bases, J lost 3 bases, and 18 bases lay in between. Germline V CDR1 and CDR2: SNHLY, FYNNEI. The CDR3 is 15 amino acids. DNA for the CDR3: TGTGCCAGCAGCCCCTTGGGCCGAGTCGACTACGAGCAGTACTTC. Its translation is CASSPLGRVDYEQYF.

V gene TRBV5-1 combines with J gene TRBJ1-4; 8 positions agree with TRBD1. The CDR3 sequence is 16 residues long. With V trimmed by 0 bases and J by 6 bases, 7 bases remained unmatched. Germline V CDR1 and CDR2: SGHRS, YFSETQ. Here the CDR3 reads CASSLAGGTGYEKLFF. The CDR3 DNA is TGCGCCAGCAGCTTGGCCGGTGGGACAGGCTATGAAAAACTGTTTTTT.

This clone was counted between two and nine times. The chain has TRBV29-1 and TRBJ1-1, with TRBD1 matching 9 bases. J gave up 3 bases and V 8 bases, and 7 bases lay outside the gene matches. Germline V gene lookup returns CDR1 SQVTM and CDR2 ANQGSEA. The CDR3 totals 13 residues. CDR3: CSLTQGAYTEAFF. CDR3 nucleotide sequence: TGCAGCCTGACACAGGGGGCCTACACTGAAGCTTTCTTT. Complete variable domain (other parts from reference TRBV29-1 and TRBJ1-1): SAVISQKPSRDICQRGTSLTIQCQVDSQVTMMFWYRQQPGQSLTLIATANQGSEATYESGFVIDKFPISRPNLTFSTLTVSNMSPEDSSIYLCSLTQGAYTEAFFGQGTRLTVV.

This clone was seen only once. This chain uses TRBV5-4 with TRBJ1-2; D perhaps matches TRBD1 (6 bases). Trimming pared 4 bases from V and 7 bases from J, leaving 11 bases between. CDR3 size: 12 residues. CDR1 and CDR2 (germline): SGHNT, YYREEE (reference sequence). CDR3: CASSTTGFGYTF. The CDR3 nucleotides are TGTGCCAGCAGCACAACAGGGTTTGGCTACACCTTC.

The chain carries TRBV28 and TRBJ2-1; D gene ambiguous. Per germline, CDR1 MDHEN and CDR2 SYDVKM. The CDR3 runs to 13 residues. Trimming took off 5 bases at V and 0 bases at J, with 5 bases between the two ends. DNA for the CDR3: TGTGCCAGCAGTGGCCTCTCCTACAATGAGCAGTTCTTC. It codes for CASSGLSYNEQFF.

The V and J genes are TRBV29-1 and TRBJ2-2; TRBD2 matches 13 bases. CDR1 SQVTM and CDR2 ANQGSEA come from the germline V gene. V was pared by 4 bases and J by 8 bases, with 19 bases of the junction left unmatched. The CDR3 runs 19 residues. The CDR3 is CSVGSFSGTSGAPRGELFF. In nucleotides, the CDR3 is TGCAGCGTTGGGTCTTTTTCCGGGACTAGCGGGGCACCAAGGGGGGAGCTGTTTTTT.

The V call is TRBV2, the J call TRBJ2-7; TRBD1 might be the D (5 bases). Per germline, CDR1 SNHLY and CDR2 FYNNEI. The CDR3 totals 13 residues. V lost 3 bases and J 5 bases, leaving 11 bases between the germline ends. CDR3 protein: CASSEARAHEQYF. Here the CDR3 DNA reads TGTGCCAGCAGTGAGGCCAGGGCCCACGAGCAGTACTTC.

The rearrangement uses TRBV27 and TRBJ1-1; D remains ambiguous. V lost 3 bases, J lost 7 bases, and 12 bases lay in between. The CDR3 runs 13 residues. CDR1 is MNHEY, CDR2 SMNVEV, per germline (reference sequence). For the CDR3, the DNA is TGTGCCAGCAGTTTTAGTGGGCTTGGTGAAGCTTTCTTT. As protein: CASSFSGLGEAFF.

The CDR3 reads CASSLSGQGTGQPQHF. The CDR3 DNA is TGTGCCAGCAGTTTATCCGGACAGGGGACCGGGCAGCCCCAGCATTTT. The chain links TRBV28 to TRBJ1-5; 9 bases map to TRBD1. Trimming at V came to 1 base and at J to 7 bases, leaving 8 bases not matched to a gene. The CDR3 runs to 16 residues. CDR1 is MDHEN, CDR2 SYDVKM, per germline.

V usage is TRBV11-1 and J usage is TRBJ2-7, with 7 positions matching TRBD1. CDR1 SGHAT and CDR2 FQDESV come from the germline V gene (reference sequence). V dropped 1 base and J dropped 3; count of bases not matched to a gene: 6. The CDR3 spans 15 residues. In DNA, the CDR3 is TGTGCCAGCAGCTTAGAATCCAGGGGGATCTACGAGCAGTACTTC. Translating gives CASSLESRGIYEQYF.

For the CDR3, the DNA is TGTGCCAGTAAAGGGAGGCAGGAGGTAAGGACCGGGGAGCTGTTTTTT. Protein product: CASKGRQEVRTGELFF. The chain couples TRBV19 to TRBJ2-2; D perhaps matches TRBD2 (6 bases). The CDR3 is 16 residues long. Trimming left V 7 bases short and J 5 bases short, with 20 bases between. CDR1 and CDR2 (germline): LNHDA, SQIVND (reference sequence).

The V gene is TRBV6-5, the J gene TRBJ2-1, with unresolved D. This CDR3 has 14 residues. CDR1 and CDR2 (germline): MNHEY, SVGAGI. V was pared by 2 bases and J by 9 bases, with 14 bases between. The CDR3 here is CASSYPTPRGEQFF. The CDR3 DNA sequence: TGTGCCAGCAGTTACCCGACCCCACGAGGTGAGCAGTTCTTC.

The genes are TRBV10-3 and TRBJ2-1; 8 bases align to TRBD2. In germline, CDR1 is ENHRY, CDR2 SYGVKD. V lost 2 bases to trimming and J lost 0 bases; unmatched junction nucleotides: 3. The CDR3 spans 16 residues. The CDR3 nucleotides are TGTGCCATCAGTGAGGCCCTAGCGGGCTCCTACAATGAGCAGTTCTTC. Translated: CAISEALAGSYNEQFF.

The chain couples TRBV29-1 to TRBJ2-1, with D tentatively TRBD2 (6 bases). The germline V gene encodes CDR1 SQVTM and CDR2 ANQGSEA. Trimming shortened V by 0 bases and J by 5 bases, and 14 bases separated the two germline ends. This CDR3 is 15 amino acids long. The CDR3 loop reads CSVEDWGSGDNEQFF. CDR3 in DNA: TGCAGCGTTGAAGATTGGGGTAGCGGAGACAATGAGCAGTTCTTC.

V gene TRBV5-4 combines with J gene TRBJ2-1, with D maybe TRBD2 (6 bases). V lost 6 bases and J 9 bases, leaving 16 bases between the germline ends. Germline assignment: CDR1 SGHNT and CDR2 YYREEE (reference sequence). The CDR3 extends over 13 amino acids. Here the CDR3 reads CASTGLPSVEQFF. CDR3 nucleotides: TGTGCCAGCACGGGACTCCCCTCGGTTGAGCAGTTCTTC.

This chain links TRBV27 with TRBJ2-1; 10 nucleotides align to TRBD1. With 6 bases clipped from V and 5 bases from J, the junction kept 7 bases outside the gene matches. CDR1 MNHEY and CDR2 SMNVEV come from the germline V gene (reference sequence). The CDR3 has 15 amino acids. This CDR3 reads CASRRDRGANNEQFF. CDR3 coding DNA: TGTGCCAGCAGACGGGACAGGGGTGCCAACAATGAGCAGTTCTTC.

V and J are TRBV28 and TRBJ2-7; D might be TRBD2 (5 bases). V was pared by 2 bases and J by 0 bases, with 8 bases between. The CDR3 is 14 residues long. The germline CDR1 and CDR2 sequences are MDHEN and SYDVKM. The CDR3 DNA follows: TGTGCCAGCAGTTTACAGCGGACCTCCTACGAGCAGTACTTC. It specifies CASSLQRTSYEQYF.